This passage covers 11 T cell receptor beta chains from one sample sequenced in a study of CD8 T cells in Susac syndrome. Reverse transcription of roughly 0.5 to 1 ug RNA was carried out with random hexamers. TCRdb reprocessed the immunoSEQ multiplex PCR reads via MiXCR and lists one record per CDR3 protein. The repertoire consists of roughly 120,000 distinct CDR3 sequences, with 80% to 95% occurring once and the leading ten covering approximately 0.3%. The sequenced material came from CD8+ T cells from PBMCs. The origin of the receptors is a human donor with multiple sclerosis.

This clonotype has just one count. This chain uses TRBV15 with TRBJ1-4; D is uncertain. Trimming cost V 1 base and J 0 bases, with 9 bases left between them. Germline CDR1 reads LNHNV; CDR2 reads YYDKDF (reference sequence). The CDR3 contains 16 residues. The chain's CDR3 is CATSRVVGTTNEKLFF. The CDR3 DNA reads TGTGCCACCAGCAGAGTGGTTGGCACAACTAATGAAAAACTGTTTTTT.

This chain uses TRBV19 with TRBJ1-1; 8 nucleotides align to TRBD1. V gave up 9 bases and J gave up 5 bases; unmatched junction bases: 11. The CDR3 runs 14 residues. Germline lookup yields CDR1 LNHDA and CDR2 SQIVND (reference sequence). Here the CDR3 reads CASLTRQGRTEAFF. The CDR3, as DNA: TGTGCCAGCTTGACTCGACAGGGGAGGACTGAAGCTTTCTTT.

The rearrangement joins TRBV28 to TRBJ1-1, with a tentative D call TRBD1 (5 bases). Trimming removed 7 bases from V and 4 bases from J, with 16 bases in between. In germline, CDR1 is MDHEN, CDR2 SYDVKM. The CDR3 runs to 14 residues. The CDR3 is CASTLGGVGTEAFF. In DNA form, the CDR3 reads TGTGCCAGCACCCTGGGGGGGGTTGGCACTGAAGCTTTCTTT.

V usage is TRBV7-6 and J usage is TRBJ2-1, with unresolved D. Germline assignment: CDR1 SGHVS and CDR2 FNYEAQ. V dropped 1 base and J dropped 0 bases, with 7 bases sitting between them. The CDR3 length is 15 residues. The CDR3 sequence: CASSLGDSSYNEQFF. CDR3 in DNA: TGTGCCAGCAGCTTAGGTGATAGCTCCTACAATGAGCAGTTCTTC.

The chain combines TRBV5-1 with TRBJ1-1; no clear D gene. This CDR3 contains 16 residues. V lost 0 bases, J lost 3 bases, and 15 bases lay in between. Germline CDR1 is SGHRS and CDR2 is YFSETQ. The CDR3 DNA sequence: TGCGCCAGCAGCTTGGTGGCCCATTCACCCGACACTGAAGCTTTCTTT. Translating it yields CASSLVAHSPDTEAFF.

This sequence joins TRBV20-1 and TRBJ2-3; TRBD1 matches at 8 bases. Germline CDR1 and CDR2: DFQATT and SNEGSKA (reference sequence). The length of the CDR3 is 16 residues. The CDR3, as DNA: TGCAGCCTTGGCGGGGACACCCAGGGGGCCACAGATACGCAGTATTTT. It yields the protein CSLGGDTQGATDTQYF.

The chain employs TRBV7-6 and TRBJ1-1; D remains unclear. The CDR3 covers 15 residues. Germline lookup yields CDR1 SGHVS and CDR2 FNYEAQ. Trimming stripped 1 base from V and 5 bases from J, with 14 bases between. For the CDR3, the DNA is TGTGCCAGCAGCTTAGTTTTGGAGTTGAGGACTGAAGCTTTCTTT. Protein product: CASSLVLELRTEAFF.

The V gene is TRBV7-9, the J gene TRBJ1-2, with D possibly TRBD1 on 5 matching bases. Germline V gives CDR1 SEHNR, CDR2 FQNEAQ (reference sequence). Trimming removed 7 bases from V and 8 bases from J, with 20 bases in between. The CDR3 runs to 14 residues. The DNA of the CDR3 is TGTGCCAGCACCTATCCGCCACGGGGCGAGGGCTACACCTTC. Amino acids: CASTYPPRGEGYTF. The variable domain in full, completed from reference TRBV7-9 and TRBJ1-2, reads DTGVSQNPRHKITKRGQNVTFRCDPISEHNRLYWYRQTLGQGPEFLTYFQNEAQLEKSRLLSDRFSAERPKGSFSTLEIQRTEQGDSAMYLCASTYPPRGEGYTFGSGTRLTVV.

The chain carries TRBV9 and TRBJ1-3; D is uncertain. The CDR3 is made up of 16 amino acids. The V end was cut by 0 bases, the J end by 0 bases, with 10 bases between. Per germline, CDR1 SGDLS and CDR2 YYNGEE. CDR3 loop: CASSVASKASGNTIYF. DNA for the CDR3: TGTGCCAGCAGCGTAGCCTCCAAGGCCTCTGGAAACACCATATATTTT.

This chain joins TRBV7-6 and TRBJ1-4; D not resolved. Trimming removed 1 base from V and 6 bases from J, with 15 bases in between. The CDR3 is 16 amino acids. In germline, CDR1 is SGHVS, CDR2 FNYEAQ. In DNA, the CDR3 is TGTGCCAGCAGCTTAGTCCCCCCGGGGATCGATGAAAAACTGTTTTTT. Protein product: CASSLVPPGIDEKLFF.

This chain links TRBV10-3 with TRBJ1-2, with no clear D. CDR1 and CDR2 (germline): ENHRY, SYGVKD. With 0 bases removed from V and 1 base from J, the gap between germline ends came to 6 bases. The CDR3 contains 14 residues. Here the CDR3 DNA reads TGTGCCATCAGTGAGTCCTCTTTTAACTATGGCTACACCTTC. This encodes CAISESSFNYGYTF.